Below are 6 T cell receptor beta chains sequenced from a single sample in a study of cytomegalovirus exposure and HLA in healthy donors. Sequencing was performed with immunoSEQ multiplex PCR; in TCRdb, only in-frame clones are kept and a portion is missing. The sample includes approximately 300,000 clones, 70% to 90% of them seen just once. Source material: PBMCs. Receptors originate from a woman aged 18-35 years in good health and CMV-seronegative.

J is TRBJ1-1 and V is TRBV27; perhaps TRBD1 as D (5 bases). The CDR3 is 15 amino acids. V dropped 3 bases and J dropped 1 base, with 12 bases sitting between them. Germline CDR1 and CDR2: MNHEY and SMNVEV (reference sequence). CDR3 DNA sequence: TGTGCCAGCAGTTTTGGCCGCGGGGGGAACACTGAAGCTTTCTTT. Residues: CASSFGRGGNTEAFF.

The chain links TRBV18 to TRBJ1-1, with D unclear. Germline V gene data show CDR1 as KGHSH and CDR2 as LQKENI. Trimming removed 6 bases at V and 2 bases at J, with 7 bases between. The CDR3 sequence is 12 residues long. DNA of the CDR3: TGTGCCAGCTCGGGAGGAAACACTGAAGCTTTCTTT. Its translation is CASSGGNTEAFF.

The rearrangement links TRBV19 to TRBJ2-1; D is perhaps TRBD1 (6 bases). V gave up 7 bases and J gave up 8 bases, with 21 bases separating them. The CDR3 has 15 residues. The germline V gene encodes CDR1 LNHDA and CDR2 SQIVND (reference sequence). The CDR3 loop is CASTAGQGHLYEQFF. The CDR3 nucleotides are TGTGCCAGTACCGCGGGTCAGGGACATTTATATGAGCAGTTCTTC. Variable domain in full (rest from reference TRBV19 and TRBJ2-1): DGGITQSPKYLFRKEGQNVTLSCEQNLNHDAMYWYRQDPGQGLRLIYYSQIVNDFQKGDIAEGYSVSREKKESFPLTVTSAQKNPTAFYLCASTAGQGHLYEQFFGPGTRLTVL.

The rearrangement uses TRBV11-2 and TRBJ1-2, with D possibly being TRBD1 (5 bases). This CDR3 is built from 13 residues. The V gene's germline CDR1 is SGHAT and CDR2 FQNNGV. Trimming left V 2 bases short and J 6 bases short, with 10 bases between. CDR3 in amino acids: CASSLIDRHGYTF. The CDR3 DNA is TGTGCCAGCAGCTTAATTGACAGACATGGCTACACCTTC.

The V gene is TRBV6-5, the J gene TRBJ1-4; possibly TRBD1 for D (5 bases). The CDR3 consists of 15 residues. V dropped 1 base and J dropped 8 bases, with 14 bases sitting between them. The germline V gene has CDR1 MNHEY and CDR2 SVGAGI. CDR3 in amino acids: CASSYFGRVGEKLFF. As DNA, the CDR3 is TGTGCCAGCAGTTACTTTGGCAGGGTTGGAGAAAAACTGTTTTTT.

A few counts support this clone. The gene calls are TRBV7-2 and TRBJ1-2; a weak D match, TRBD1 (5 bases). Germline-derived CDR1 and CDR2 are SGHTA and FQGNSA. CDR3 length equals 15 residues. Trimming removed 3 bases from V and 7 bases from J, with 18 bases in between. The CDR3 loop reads CASSLDLGGTPGYTF. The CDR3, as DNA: TGTGCCAGCAGCTTGGACCTAGGCGGGACCCCTGGCTACACCTTC.